The clone carrying this T cell receptor beta chain was detected only once. Its specificity is unknown. CDR1 MNHNY and CDR2 SVGAGI come from the germline V gene (reference sequence). CDR3 length: 15 amino acids. Trimming removed 6 bases at V and 1 base at J, with 13 bases between. Time point indicated: before natalizumab initiation. Every listed patient previously received interferon beta; all PML patients were women. The data were obtained in a study of multiple sclerosis patients with progressive multifocal leukoencephalopathy. Repertoires were generated with immunoSEQ multiplex PCR, while TCRdb's copy carries only in-frame clones and drops some. This sample carries under 40,000 clones, around nine tenths of them seen once, and the ten largest clones take 1.5%. Broader study findings: PML-onset expanded TRB clones were detectable before and during natalizumab therapy.

The chain joins TRBV6-6 to TRBJ1-5; D is perhaps TRBD1 (6 bases). The TCR originated in a human donor with multiple sclerosis. Material: PBMCs. Written as DNA, the CDR3 is TGTGCCAGCAGATATTACAGGGCGAGCAATCAGCCCCAGCATTTT. Translation: CASRYYRASNQPQHF.